This T cell receptor beta chain was observed in a study of T cell responses to AZD1222 COVID-19 vaccine. The protocol was immunoSEQ multiplex PCR, while the TCRdb copy is restricted to in-frame clones and leaves out a portion. The sample has 95,000 to 110,000 clones, approximately 90% seen once. The CDR3 length is 16 residues. CDR1 and CDR2 from the germline V gene are SGHRS and YFSETQ. The ends lost 4 bases at V and 0 bases at J; junction bases unmatched: 5. This clone was observed once. The genes are TRBV5-1 and TRBJ2-1; 9 positions match TRBD2. The sequenced sample was peripheral blood, obtained 28 days after the second AZD1222 dose. The TCR sequence derives from an adult who received the AZD1222 COVID-19 vaccine. The CDR3 sequence is CASSGYSGSSYNEQFF. The CDR3 region has the DNA TGCGCCAGCAGCGGATATAGCGGGAGCTCCTACAATGAGCAGTTCTTC.